The 20 T cell receptor beta chains below come from one sample, sequenced in a study of blood T cell repertoires in COVID-19. The repertoire was sequenced with immunoSEQ multiplex PCR; TCRdb's copy has only in-frame clones and lacks some. The data contain roughly 150,000 clones, 90% to 95% of them singletons. Material for sequencing was peripheral blood. These receptors were obtained from a woman aged 55-75 years with COVID-19, enrolled during active disease.

This chain uses TRBV6-5 with TRBJ1-2; D might be TRBD1 (6 bases). Between the trimmed V and J ends, which lost 0 bases and 2 bases, there was a span of 10 bases. Germline V gene lookup returns CDR1 MNHEY and CDR2 SVGAGI. This CDR3 contains 15 residues. In nucleotides, the CDR3 is TGTGCCAGCAGTTACTCAGCAGGGGTGAACTATGGCTACACCTTC. Amino acid sequence: CASSYSAGVNYGYTF.

The CDR3 spells CAWSVTGSGSYNEQFF. The CDR3 DNA reads TGTGCCTGGAGTGTCACGGGTAGCGGCTCCTACAATGAGCAGTTCTTC. The chain is built from TRBV30 and TRBJ2-1; tentative D call: TRBD2 (6 bases). CDR3 length: 16 amino acids. Germline CDR1 reads GTSNPN; CDR2 reads SVGIG (reference sequence). V lost 0 bases to trimming and J lost 0 bases, with 12 bases between them. The variable domain in full, with the rest retrieved from reference TRBV30 and TRBJ2-1, is SQTIHQWPATLVQPVGSPLSLECTVEGTSNPNLYWYRQAAGRGLQLLFYSVGIGQISSEVPQNLSASRPQDRQFILSSKKLLLSDSGFYLCAWSVTGSGSYNEQFFGPGTRLTVL.

The chain combines TRBV5-1 with TRBJ1-1; 9 bases are shared with TRBD1. The CDR3 runs 15 residues. Trimming took 1 base from V and 6 from J; bases not matched to a gene: 7. Germline V gene data show CDR1 as SGHRS and CDR2 as YFSETQ. In nucleotides, the CDR3 is TGCGCCAGCAGCTTGACAGGGGGCGAAGAAGCTGAAGCTTTCTTT. Residues: CASSLTGGEEAEAFF.

The CDR3: CATRTGANTEAFF. As DNA, the CDR3 is TGCGCCACCAGGACAGGGGCGAACACTGAAGCTTTCTTT. The chain combines TRBV5-1 with TRBJ1-1; 9 nucleotides align to TRBD1. Germline V gene sequence: CDR1 SGHRS, CDR2 YFSETQ. This CDR3 comprises 13 residues. The V and J ends lost 9 bases and 1 base, in that order; junction bases with no gene match: 4.

The V gene is TRBV4-3, the J gene TRBJ1-6, with a weak D call TRBD1 (6 bases). Germline assignment: CDR1 LGHNA and CDR2 YSLEER. The CDR3 runs 14 residues. With 1 base removed from V and 6 bases from J, the gap between germline ends came to 7 bases. The CDR3 coding sequence is TGCGCCAGCAGCCAAGTGGACAGTAATTCACCCCTCCACTTT. Translation gives CASSQVDSNSPLHF.

This chain joins TRBV6-2 or TRBV6-3 and TRBJ1-6; D might be TRBD1 (5 bases). Trimming shortened V by 2 bases and J by 4 bases, and 15 bases separated the two germline ends. The CDR3 is 17 residues long. Germline loops: CDR1 MNHEY, CDR2 SVGEGT. CDR3 in DNA: TGTGCCAGCAGTTACGACCCTACAGGAGTTTATAATTCACCCCTCCACTTT. Amino acid sequence: CASSYDPTGVYNSPLHF.

The chain uses TRBV5-1 and TRBJ1-1; possible D gene TRBD1, 6 bases. The germline V gene encodes CDR1 SGHRS and CDR2 YFSETQ. Trimming left V 4 bases short and J 4 bases short, with 14 bases between. The CDR3 sequence is 14 residues long. CDR3 loop: CASSGGAVSTEAFF. The DNA for the CDR3 is TGCGCCAGCAGCGGGGGGGCGGTGAGCACTGAAGCTTTCTTT.

V usage is TRBV5-1 and J usage is TRBJ1-1; 8 positions agree with TRBD1. Trimming at V came to 4 bases and at J to 3 bases, leaving 2 bases not matched to a gene. The V gene's germline CDR1 is SGHRS and CDR2 YFSETQ. This CDR3 spans 13 amino acids. For the CDR3, the DNA is TGCGCCAGCAGCCCGGACAGGGACACTGAAGCTTTCTTT. Protein sequence: CASSPDRDTEAFF.

This clone showed up just once. The chain uses TRBV27 and TRBJ1-1; D gene uncertain. The V and J ends lost 8 bases and 2 bases respectively, with 9 bases between them. Germline-derived CDR1 and CDR2 are MNHEY and SMNVEV (reference sequence). This CDR3 contains 12 residues. CDR3 sequence: CASLSVNTEAFF. CDR3 DNA: TGTGCCAGCTTAAGCGTCAACACTGAAGCTTTCTTT.

This clone showed up just once. This CDR3 reads CSVGWGDNEQFF. CDR3 nucleotides: TGCAGCGTTGGGTGGGGGGACAATGAGCAGTTCTTC. This chain uses TRBV29-1 with TRBJ2-1; a possible D gene is TRBD2 (6 bases). The germline V gene encodes CDR1 SQVTM and CDR2 ANQGSEA. The ends were cut back, 4 bases at V and 5 bases at J, with 9 bases in the middle. The CDR3 totals 12 residues.

The chain links TRBV7-2 to TRBJ1-1; 7 nucleotides align to TRBD1. With 2 bases clipped from V and 12 bases from J, the junction kept 18 bases outside the gene matches. CDR1 is SGHTA and CDR2 is FQGNSA in the germline V gene. The CDR3 is 16 amino acids. CDR3 in DNA: TGTGCCAGCAGCTTAACGGGCAGGACAGGTGCCTCCTCTCCTTTCTTT. It codes for CASSLTGRTGASSPFF.

The rearrangement joins TRBV4-3 to TRBJ1-1; maybe TRBD1 (6 bases). Trimming shortened V by 0 bases and J by 0 bases, and 11 bases separated the two germline ends. The CDR3 length is 16 residues. Germline V lookup: CDR1 LGHNA, CDR2 YSLEER. This CDR3 is CASSQEGGPMNTEAFF. The CDR3 nucleotides are TGCGCCAGCAGCCAAGAGGGGGGGCCCATGAACACTGAAGCTTTCTTT.

The chain has TRBV7-2 and TRBJ2-7; the D gene is possibly TRBD2 (5 bases). The CDR3 consists of 14 residues. Germline CDR1 is SGHTA and CDR2 is FQGNSA. The V end was cut by 5 bases, the J end by 6 bases, with 17 bases between. The CDR3 loop is CASSARGRVGEQYF. As DNA, the CDR3 is TGTGCCAGCAGCGCCCGGGGTCGGGTGGGCGAGCAGTACTTC.

The CDR3 sequence is CASILGPGQGVTGNTIYF. The CDR3 DNA follows: TGTGCCAGCATCCTCGGTCCGGGTCAGGGTGTAACTGGAAACACCATATATTTT. V and J are TRBV5-5 and TRBJ1-3; a possible D gene is TRBD1 (5 bases). Germline V gene data show CDR1 as SGHKS and CDR2 as YYEKEE (reference sequence). V lost 6 bases and J 2 bases, leaving 24 bases between the germline ends. This CDR3 has 18 amino acids.

This chain uses TRBV27 with TRBJ1-2; tentatively, D is TRBD1 (5 bases). Germline V gene sequence: CDR1 MNHEY, CDR2 SMNVEV (reference sequence). V dropped 6 bases and J dropped 4 bases, with 12 bases sitting between them. The CDR3 has 13 residues. CDR3 coding DNA: TGTGCCAGCAGGGGGGGAGGAGTCTATGGCTACACCTTC. Its protein product is CASRGGGVYGYTF.

The chain uses TRBV12-3 or TRBV12-4 and TRBJ2-1; D call uncertain. The CDR3 spans 11 residues. The V end was cut by 6 bases, the J end by 7 bases, with 7 bases between. The CDR3 here is CASRTRNEQFF. CDR3 sequence (DNA): TGTGCCAGCAGAACTCGGAATGAGCAGTTCTTC.

The chain has TRBV29-1 and TRBJ2-3; maybe TRBD1 (6 bases). The CDR3 is 14 amino acids. CDR1 SQVTM and CDR2 ANQGSEA come from the germline V gene. The V and J ends lost 7 bases and 3 bases respectively, with 17 bases between them. The CDR3 DNA follows: TGCAGCGCCGAAAAGACAGGAAGTACAGATACGCAGTATTTT. Its translation is CSAEKTGSTDTQYF.

This chain links TRBV12-3 or TRBV12-4 with TRBJ1-5; D may be TRBD1 (6 bases). With 6 bases removed from V and 16 bases from J, the gap between germline ends came to 19 bases. The CDR3 contains 12 residues. CDR3 in amino acids: CASSWGPEAAHF. Written as DNA, the CDR3 is TGTGCCAGCAGCTGGGGGCCGGAGGCCGCTCATTTT.

The chain has TRBV7-3 and TRBJ2-2; a weak D match, TRBD2 (7 bases). The germline V gene encodes CDR1 SGHTA and CDR2 FQGTGA. V lost 4 bases, J lost 3 bases, and 12 bases lay in between. The CDR3 has 15 residues. The chain's CDR3 is CASSSGGADTGELFF. The CDR3 DNA follows: TGTGCCAGCAGCTCGGGGGGCGCGGACACCGGGGAGCTGTTTTTT. The full variable domain, in which reference TRBV7-3 and TRBJ2-2 provide the parts outside the CDR3, is GAGVSQTPSNKVTEKGKYVELRCDPISGHTALYWYRQSLGQGPEFLIYFQGTGAADDSGLPNDRFFAVRPEGSVSTLKIQRTERGDSAVYLCASSSGGADTGELFFGEGSRLTVL.

The rearrangement links TRBV6-5 to TRBJ2-5; 12 bases fit TRBD2. This CDR3 comprises 15 residues. Trimming removed 7 bases from V and 5 bases from J; junction bases left unmatched: 8. The germline gives CDR1 MNHEY, CDR2 SVGAGI. CDR3 protein: CASTSSGGAWETQYF. DNA for the CDR3: TGTGCCAGCACCTCTAGCGGGGGGGCCTGGGAGACCCAGTACTTC.